This T cell receptor (beta chain) was documented in a study of T cell repertoires in cytomegalovirus infection. Study-wide background: HLA-B-restricted CMV epitopes that are well studied, plus recently identified HLA-C-restricted ones, were used by the study. An indication of both CMV infection and matching HLA type came from public TCR beta signatures.

TCRdb fed the reads into MiXCR, producing one record per CDR3 protein. The sample consists of some 220,000 distinct CDR3 sequences, less than 50% of them appearing once. Study-wide points: HLA-C-restricted CMV clonotypes gave the most frequent clonotype in two of eight donors.

The germline V gene has CDR1 MNHNY and CDR2 SVGAGI (reference sequence). After removal of 10 bases from V and 2 bases from J, the junction contained 7 bases not matched to a gene. The CDR3 has 13 amino acids. This clonotype was observed a few times. Its cognate antigen is unknown. The chain links TRBV6-6 to TRBJ2-5; TRBD2 aligns across 7 bases. This receptor was taken from a human donor in good health (CMV status not recorded). Some clones in this sample may be carry-over from other donors' samples. Sequences were derived from CD8+ T cells from cultured PBMCs, sampled from culture after CMV antigen stimulation. CDR3: CATQWGGQETQYF. Written as DNA, the CDR3 is TGTGCCACCCAATGGGGGGGTCAAGAGACCCAGTACTTC.